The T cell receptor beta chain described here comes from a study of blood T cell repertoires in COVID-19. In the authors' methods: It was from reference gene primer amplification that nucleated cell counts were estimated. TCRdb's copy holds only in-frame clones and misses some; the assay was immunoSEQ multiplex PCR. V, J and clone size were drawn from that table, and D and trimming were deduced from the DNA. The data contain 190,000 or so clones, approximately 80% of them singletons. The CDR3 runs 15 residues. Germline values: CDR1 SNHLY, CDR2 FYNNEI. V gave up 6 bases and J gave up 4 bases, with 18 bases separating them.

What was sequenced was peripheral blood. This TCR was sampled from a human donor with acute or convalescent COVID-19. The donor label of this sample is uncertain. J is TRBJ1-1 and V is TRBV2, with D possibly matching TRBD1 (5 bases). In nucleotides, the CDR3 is TGTGCCAGCAGCGGCACCGGGATCGGGGGCACTGAAGCTTTCTTT. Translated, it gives CASSGTGIGGTEAFF.